This TCR beta chain emerged from a study of identical twins. Study-wide points: There was more out-of-frame TCR alpha sharing in monozygotic twins than models estimated.

MiXCR was run by TCRdb on the 5' RACE reads, yielding one entry per CDR3 protein. The sample has 470,000 or so distinct CDR3 sequences, 20% to 25% seen once. Per germline, CDR1 ENHRY and CDR2 SYGVKD. V was trimmed by 7 bases and J by 6 bases, leaving 12 bases between them. The CDR3 contains 12 residues. Worth noting for this clonotype: What it binds is unknown.

The data were also submitted as part of a second study, on T cells expressing NK-cell markers. That paper notes: There were a handful of donors in whom these clonotypes also led the CD3+CD56-NKG2C+ fraction.

This sequence originates from a woman between 18 and 29 years old in good health. Sequencing was carried out using CD4+ T cells sorted from blood. The chain joins TRBV10-3 to TRBJ1-2; TRBD1 might be the D (5 bases). CDR3 sequence reads: CAITQKQDGYTF. In nucleotides, the CDR3 is TGTGCCATCACCCAGAAACAGGATGGCTACACCTTC.